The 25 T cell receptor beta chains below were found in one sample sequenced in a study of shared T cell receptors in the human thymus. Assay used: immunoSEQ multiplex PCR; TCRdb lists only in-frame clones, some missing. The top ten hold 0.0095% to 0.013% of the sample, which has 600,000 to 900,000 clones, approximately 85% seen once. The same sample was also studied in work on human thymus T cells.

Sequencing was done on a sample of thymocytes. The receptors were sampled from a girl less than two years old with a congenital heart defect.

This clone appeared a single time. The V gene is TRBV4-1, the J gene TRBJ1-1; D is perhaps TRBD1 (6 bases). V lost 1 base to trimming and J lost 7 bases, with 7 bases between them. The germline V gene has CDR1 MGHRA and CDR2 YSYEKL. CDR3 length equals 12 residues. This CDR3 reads CASSQVTGEAFF. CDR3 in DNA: TGCGCCAGCAGCCAAGTGACAGGTGAAGCTTTCTTT.

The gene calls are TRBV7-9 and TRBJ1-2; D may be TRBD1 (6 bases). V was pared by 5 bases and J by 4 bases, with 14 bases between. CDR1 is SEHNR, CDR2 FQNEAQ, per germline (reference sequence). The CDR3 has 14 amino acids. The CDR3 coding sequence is TGTGCCAGCAGCCCCGCCAGGGGAAGCTATGGCTACACCTTC. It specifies CASSPARGSYGYTF.

The DNA for the CDR3 is TGTGCCAGCAGCTTGGCATCATCCCGGGACAGGAAACTCACAGATACGCAGTATTTT. It encodes CASSLASSRDRKLTDTQYF. The chain couples TRBV5-8 to TRBJ2-3, with 8 bases identical to TRBD1. This CDR3 comprises 19 residues. Germline CDR1 and CDR2: SGHTS and YDEGEE. Trimming at V came to 0 bases and at J to 2 bases, leaving 14 bases not matched to a gene.

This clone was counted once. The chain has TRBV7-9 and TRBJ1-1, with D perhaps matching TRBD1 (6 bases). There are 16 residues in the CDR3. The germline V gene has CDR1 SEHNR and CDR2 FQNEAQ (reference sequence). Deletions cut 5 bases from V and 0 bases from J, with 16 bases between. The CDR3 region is CASSHKNTGMNTEAFF. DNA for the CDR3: TGTGCCAGCAGCCACAAGAATACAGGGATGAACACTGAAGCTTTCTTT.

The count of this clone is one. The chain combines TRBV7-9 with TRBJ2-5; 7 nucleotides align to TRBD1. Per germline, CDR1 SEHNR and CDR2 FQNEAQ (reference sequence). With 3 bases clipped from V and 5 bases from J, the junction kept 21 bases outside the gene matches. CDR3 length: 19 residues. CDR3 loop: CASSFRFSGTEPWSETQYF. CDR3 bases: TGTGCCAGCAGCTTTCGTTTTTCCGGGACAGAACCTTGGTCGGAGACCCAGTACTTC.

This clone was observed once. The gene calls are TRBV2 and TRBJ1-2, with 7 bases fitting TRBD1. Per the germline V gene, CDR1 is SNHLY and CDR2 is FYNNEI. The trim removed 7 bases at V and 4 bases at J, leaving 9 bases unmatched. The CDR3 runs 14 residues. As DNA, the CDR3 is TGTGCCAGCAAGGGGGCTACAAAATTCTATGGCTACACCTTC. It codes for CASKGATKFYGYTF. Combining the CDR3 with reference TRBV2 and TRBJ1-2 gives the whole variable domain EPEVTQTPSHQVTQMGQEVILRCVPISNHLYFYWYRQILGQKVEFLVSFYNNEISEKSEIFDDQFSVERPDGSNFTLKIRSTKLEDSAMYFCASKGATKFYGYTFGSGTRLTVV.

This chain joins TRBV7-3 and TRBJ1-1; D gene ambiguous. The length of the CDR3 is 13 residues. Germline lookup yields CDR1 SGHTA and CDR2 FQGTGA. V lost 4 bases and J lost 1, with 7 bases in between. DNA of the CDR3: TGTGCCAGCAGCTCAGATGGGAACACTGAAGCTTTCTTT. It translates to CASSSDGNTEAFF.

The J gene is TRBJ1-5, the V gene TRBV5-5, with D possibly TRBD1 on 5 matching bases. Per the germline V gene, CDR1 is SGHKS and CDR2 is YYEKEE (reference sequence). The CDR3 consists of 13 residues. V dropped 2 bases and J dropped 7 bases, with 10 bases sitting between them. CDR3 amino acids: CASSFDRYQPQHF. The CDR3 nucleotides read TGTGCCAGCAGCTTCGACAGATACCAGCCCCAGCATTTT. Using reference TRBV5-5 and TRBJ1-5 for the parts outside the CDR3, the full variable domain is DAGVTQSPTHLIKTRGQQVTLRCSPISGHKSVSWYQQVLGQGPQFIFQYYEKEERGRGNFPDRFSARQFPNYSSELNVNALLLGDSALYLCASSFDRYQPQHFGDGTRLSIL.

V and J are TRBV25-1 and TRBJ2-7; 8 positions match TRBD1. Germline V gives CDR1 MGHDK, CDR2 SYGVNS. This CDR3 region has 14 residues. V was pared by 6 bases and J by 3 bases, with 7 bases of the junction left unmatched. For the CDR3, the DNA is TGTGCCAGCAGCGTCCGGGACAGGAGCTACGAGCAGTACTTC. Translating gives CASSVRDRSYEQYF.

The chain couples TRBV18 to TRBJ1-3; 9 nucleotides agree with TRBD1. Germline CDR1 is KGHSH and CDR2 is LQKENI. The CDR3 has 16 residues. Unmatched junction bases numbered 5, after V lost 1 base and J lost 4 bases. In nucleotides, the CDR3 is TGTGCCAGCTCACCACTTCAGGGGACAGGGGGAAACACCATATATTTT. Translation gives CASSPLQGTGGNTIYF. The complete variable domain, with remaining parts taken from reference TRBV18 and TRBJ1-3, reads NAGVMQNPRHLVRRRGQEARLRCSPMKGHSHVYWYRQLPEEGLKFMVYLQKENIIDESGMPKERFSAEFPKEGPSILRIQQVVRGDSAAYFCASSPLQGTGGNTIYFGEGSWLTVV.

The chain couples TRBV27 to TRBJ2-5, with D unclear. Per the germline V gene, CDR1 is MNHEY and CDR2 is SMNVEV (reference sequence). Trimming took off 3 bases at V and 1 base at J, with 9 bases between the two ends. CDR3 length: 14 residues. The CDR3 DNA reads TGTGCCAGCAGTTTTTCAGGTCGCCAAGAGACCCAGTACTTC. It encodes CASSFSGRQETQYF.

In DNA form, the CDR3 reads TGTGCCAGATACCAAGGACAGGGGGATACTGAAGCTTTCTTT. It translates to CARYQGQGDTEAFF. The chain employs TRBV2 and TRBJ1-1, with 10 bases lining up with TRBD1. Germline CDR1 SNHLY, CDR2 FYNNEI. The CDR3 contains 14 residues. V gave up 9 bases and J gave up 5 bases; unmatched junction bases: 9.

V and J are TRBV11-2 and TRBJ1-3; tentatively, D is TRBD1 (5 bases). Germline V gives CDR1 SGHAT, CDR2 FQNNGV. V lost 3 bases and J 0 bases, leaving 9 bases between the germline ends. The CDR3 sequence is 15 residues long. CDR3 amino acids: CASSLAGNSGNTIYF. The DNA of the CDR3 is TGTGCCAGCAGCTTGGCAGGGAACTCTGGAAACACCATATATTTT.

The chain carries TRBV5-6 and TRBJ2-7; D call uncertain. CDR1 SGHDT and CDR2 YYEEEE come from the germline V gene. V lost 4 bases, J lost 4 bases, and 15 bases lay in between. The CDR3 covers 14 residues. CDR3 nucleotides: TGTGCCAGCAGCCTCTCTAGTATCCTATACGAGCAGTACTTC. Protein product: CASSLSSILYEQYF.

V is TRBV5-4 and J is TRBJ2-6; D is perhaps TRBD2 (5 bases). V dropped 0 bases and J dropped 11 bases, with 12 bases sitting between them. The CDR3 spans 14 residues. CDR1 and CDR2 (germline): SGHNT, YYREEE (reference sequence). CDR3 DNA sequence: TGTGCCAGCAGCTTGGGGGGAGCCCGGGACGTCCTGACTTTC. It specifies CASSLGGARDVLTF.

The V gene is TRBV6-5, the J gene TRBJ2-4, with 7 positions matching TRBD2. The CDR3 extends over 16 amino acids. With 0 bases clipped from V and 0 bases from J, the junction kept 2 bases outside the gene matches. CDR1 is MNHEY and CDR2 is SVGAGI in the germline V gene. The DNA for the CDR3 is TGTGCCAGCAGTTACTCGGGAGGGCTAGCCAAAAACATTCAGTACTTC. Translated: CASSYSGGLAKNIQYF.

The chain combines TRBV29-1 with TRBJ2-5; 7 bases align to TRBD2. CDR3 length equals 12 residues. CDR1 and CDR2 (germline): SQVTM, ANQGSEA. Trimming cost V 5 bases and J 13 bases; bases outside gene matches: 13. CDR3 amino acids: CSVTTGQRGPYF. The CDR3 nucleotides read TGCAGCGTTACAACTGGCCAGCGGGGACCGTACTTC.

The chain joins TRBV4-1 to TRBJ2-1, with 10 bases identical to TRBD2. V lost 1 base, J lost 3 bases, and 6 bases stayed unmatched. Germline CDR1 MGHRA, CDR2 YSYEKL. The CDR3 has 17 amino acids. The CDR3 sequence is CASSQGPLAGDYNEQFF. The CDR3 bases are TGCGCCAGCAGCCAAGGGCCTCTAGCGGGGGACTACAATGAGCAGTTCTTC.

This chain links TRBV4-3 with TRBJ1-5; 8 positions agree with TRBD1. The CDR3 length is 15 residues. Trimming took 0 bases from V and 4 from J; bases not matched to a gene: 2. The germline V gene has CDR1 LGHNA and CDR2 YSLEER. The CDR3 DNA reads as TGCGCCAGCAGCCAAGATTGGGACAGGAATCAGCCCCAGCATTTT. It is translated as CASSQDWDRNQPQHF.

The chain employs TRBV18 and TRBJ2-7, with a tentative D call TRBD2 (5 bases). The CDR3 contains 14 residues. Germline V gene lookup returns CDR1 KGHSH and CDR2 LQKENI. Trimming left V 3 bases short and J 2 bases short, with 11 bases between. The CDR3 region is CASSPRVGAYEQYF. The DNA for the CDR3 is TGTGCCAGCTCACCGAGGGTTGGCGCCTACGAGCAGTACTTC.

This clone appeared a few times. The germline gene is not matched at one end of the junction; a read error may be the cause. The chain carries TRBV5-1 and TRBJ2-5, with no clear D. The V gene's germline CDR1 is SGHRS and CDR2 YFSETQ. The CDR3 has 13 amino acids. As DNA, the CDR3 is TGTGCCAGCAGCCCGAGATCGGAAGAGACCCAGTACTTC. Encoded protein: CASSPRSEETQYF.

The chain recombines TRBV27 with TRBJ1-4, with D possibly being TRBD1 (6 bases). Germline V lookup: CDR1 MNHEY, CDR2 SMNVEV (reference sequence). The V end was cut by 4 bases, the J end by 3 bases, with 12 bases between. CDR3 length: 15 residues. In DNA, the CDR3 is TGTGCCAGCAGTTCTACAGGGTCGCCTAATGAAAAACTGTTTTTT. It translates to CASSSTGSPNEKLFF.

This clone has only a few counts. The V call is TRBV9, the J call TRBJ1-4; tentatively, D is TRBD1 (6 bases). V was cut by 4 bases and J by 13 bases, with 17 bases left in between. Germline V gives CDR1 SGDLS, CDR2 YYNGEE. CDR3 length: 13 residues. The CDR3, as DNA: TGTGCCAGCAGCCCGTCGTCGGGACATGTACTGTTTTTT. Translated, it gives CASSPSSGHVLFF.

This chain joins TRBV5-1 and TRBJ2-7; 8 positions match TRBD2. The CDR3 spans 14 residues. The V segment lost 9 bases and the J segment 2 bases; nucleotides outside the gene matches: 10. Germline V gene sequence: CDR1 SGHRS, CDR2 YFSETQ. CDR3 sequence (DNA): TGCGCCACCTCACGGGGGGGGCTAACCTACGAGCAGTACTTC. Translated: CATSRGGLTYEQYF.

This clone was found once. The CDR3 DNA follows: TGTGCCAGCTCACCGGAGGTTGGCTACACCTTC. It is translated as CASSPEVGYTF. The V call is TRBV18, the J call TRBJ1-2; D is undetermined. Germline CDR1 is KGHSH and CDR2 is LQKENI. V was shortened by 3 bases and J by 7 bases, with 6 bases between the two germline ends. The CDR3 sequence is 11 residues long. Full variable domain (missing parts from reference TRBV18 and TRBJ1-2): NAGVMQNPRHLVRRRGQEARLRCSPMKGHSHVYWYRQLPEEGLKFMVYLQKENIIDESGMPKERFSAEFPKEGPSILRIQQVVRGDSAAYFCASSPEVGYTFGSGTRLTVV.